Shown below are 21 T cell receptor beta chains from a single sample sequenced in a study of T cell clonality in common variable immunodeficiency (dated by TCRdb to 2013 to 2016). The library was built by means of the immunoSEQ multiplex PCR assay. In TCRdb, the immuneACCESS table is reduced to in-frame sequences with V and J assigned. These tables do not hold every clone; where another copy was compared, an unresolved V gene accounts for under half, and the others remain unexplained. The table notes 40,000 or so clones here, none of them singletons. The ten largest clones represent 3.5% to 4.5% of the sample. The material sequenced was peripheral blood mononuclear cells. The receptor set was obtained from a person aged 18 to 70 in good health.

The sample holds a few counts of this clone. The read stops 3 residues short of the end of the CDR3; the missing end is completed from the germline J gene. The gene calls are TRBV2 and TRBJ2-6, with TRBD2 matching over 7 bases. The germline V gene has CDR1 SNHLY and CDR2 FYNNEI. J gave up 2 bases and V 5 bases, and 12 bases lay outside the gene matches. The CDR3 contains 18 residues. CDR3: CASSTPKWGGTGANVLTF. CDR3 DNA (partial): TGTGCCAGCAGTACCCCAAAGTGGGGGGGGACTGGGGCCAACGTC. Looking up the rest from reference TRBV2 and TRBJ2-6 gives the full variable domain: EPEVTQTPSHQVTQMGQEVILRCVPISNHLYFYWYRQILGQKVEFLVSFYNNEISEKSEIFDDQFSVERPDGSNFTLKIRSTKLEDSAMYFCASSTPKWGGTGANVLTFGAGSRLTVL.

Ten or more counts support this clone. The covered CDR3 bases are TGTGCCAGCACACAGGGTACG. Amino acid sequence: CASTQGT. The entire CDR3 sequence reads CASTQGTQYF. This chain joins TRBV12-3 or TRBV12-4 and TRBJ2-3; weak D call: TRBD1 (6 bases). The read comes to an end 3 residues before the CDR3 does, leaving the germline J gene to fill in the end. The CDR3 contains 10 residues. Trimming removed 7 bases at V and 8 bases at J, with 7 bases between.

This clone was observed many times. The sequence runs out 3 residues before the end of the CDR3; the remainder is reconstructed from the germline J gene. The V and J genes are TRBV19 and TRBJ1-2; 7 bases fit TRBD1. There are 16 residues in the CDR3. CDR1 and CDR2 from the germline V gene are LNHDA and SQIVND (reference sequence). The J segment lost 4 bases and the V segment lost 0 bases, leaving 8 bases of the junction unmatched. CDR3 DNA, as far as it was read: TGTGCCAGTAGTATAGACCTCAGGGGGAAGAGCTATGGC. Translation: CASSIDLRGKSYG. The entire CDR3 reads CASSIDLRGKSYGYTF.

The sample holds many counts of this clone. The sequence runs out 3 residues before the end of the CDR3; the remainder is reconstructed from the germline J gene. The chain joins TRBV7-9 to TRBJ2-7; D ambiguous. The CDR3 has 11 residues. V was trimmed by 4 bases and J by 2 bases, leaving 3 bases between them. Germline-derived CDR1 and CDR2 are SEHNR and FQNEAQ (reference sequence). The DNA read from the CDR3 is TGTGCCAGCAGCTCTACCTACGAG. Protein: CASSSTYE. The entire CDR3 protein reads CASSSTYEQYF.

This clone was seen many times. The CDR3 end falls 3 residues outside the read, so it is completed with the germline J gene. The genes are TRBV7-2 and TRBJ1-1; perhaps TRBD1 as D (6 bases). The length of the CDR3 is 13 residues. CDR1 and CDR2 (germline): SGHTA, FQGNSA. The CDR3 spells CASSFNRQEGAFF. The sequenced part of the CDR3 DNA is TGTGCCAGCAGCTTCAACCGACAGGAAGGA.

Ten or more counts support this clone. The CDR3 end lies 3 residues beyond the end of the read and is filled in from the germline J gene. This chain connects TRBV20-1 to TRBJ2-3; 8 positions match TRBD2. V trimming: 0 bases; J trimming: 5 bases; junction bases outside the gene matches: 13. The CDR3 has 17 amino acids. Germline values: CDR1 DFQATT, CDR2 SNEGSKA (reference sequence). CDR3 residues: CSARERLAGPVGDTQYF. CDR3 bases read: TGCAGTGCTAGAGAACGGCTAGCGGGTCCAGTGGGAGATACG.

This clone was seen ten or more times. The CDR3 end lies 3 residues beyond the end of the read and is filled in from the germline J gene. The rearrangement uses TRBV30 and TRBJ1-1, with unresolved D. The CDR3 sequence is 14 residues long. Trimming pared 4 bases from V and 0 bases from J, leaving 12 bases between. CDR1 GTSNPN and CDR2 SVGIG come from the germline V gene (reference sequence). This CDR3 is CAWNGEGLNTEAFF. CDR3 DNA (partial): TGTGCCTGGAACGGGGAGGGCCTGAACACTGAA.

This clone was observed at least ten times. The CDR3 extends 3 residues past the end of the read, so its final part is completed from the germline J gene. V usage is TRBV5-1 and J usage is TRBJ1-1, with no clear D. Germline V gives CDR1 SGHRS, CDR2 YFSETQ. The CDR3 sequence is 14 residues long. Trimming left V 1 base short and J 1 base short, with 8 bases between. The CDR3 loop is CASSLRRPNTEAFF. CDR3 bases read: TGCGCCAGCAGCTTGCGGCGGCCGAACACTGAA.

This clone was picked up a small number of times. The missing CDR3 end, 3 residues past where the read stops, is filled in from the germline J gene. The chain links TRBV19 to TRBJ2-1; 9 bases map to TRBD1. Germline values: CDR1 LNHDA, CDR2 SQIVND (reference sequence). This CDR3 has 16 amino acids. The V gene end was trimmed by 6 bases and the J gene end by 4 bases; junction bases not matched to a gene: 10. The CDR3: CASRPNWDRAYNEQFF. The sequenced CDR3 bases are TGTGCCAGTAGACCTAACTGGGACAGGGCTTACAATGAG.

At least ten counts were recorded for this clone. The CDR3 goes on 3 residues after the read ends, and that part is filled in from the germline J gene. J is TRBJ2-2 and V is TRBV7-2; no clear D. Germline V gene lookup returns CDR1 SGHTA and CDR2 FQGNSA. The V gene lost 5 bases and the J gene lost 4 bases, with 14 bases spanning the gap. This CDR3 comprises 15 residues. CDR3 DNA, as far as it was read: TGTGCCAGCAGCCCGAAGGGCAGGAGCACCGGGGAG. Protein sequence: CASSPKGRSTGE. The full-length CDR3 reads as CASSPKGRSTGELFF. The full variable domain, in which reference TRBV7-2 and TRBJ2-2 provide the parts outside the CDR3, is GAGVSQSPSNKVTEKGKDVELRCDPISGHTALYWYRQSLGQGLEFLIYFQGNSAPDKSGLPSDRFSAERTGGSVSTLTIQRTQQEDSAVYLCASSPKGRSTGELFFGEGSRLTVL.

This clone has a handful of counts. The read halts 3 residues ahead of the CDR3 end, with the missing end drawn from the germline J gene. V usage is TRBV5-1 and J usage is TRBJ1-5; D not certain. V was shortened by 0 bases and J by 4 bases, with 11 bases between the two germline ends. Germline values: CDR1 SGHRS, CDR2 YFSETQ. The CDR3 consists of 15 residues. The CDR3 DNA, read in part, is TGCGCCAGCAGCTTGGGCCAGGCCGCTAATCAGCCC. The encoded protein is CASSLGQAANQP. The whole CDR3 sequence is CASSLGQAANQPQHF. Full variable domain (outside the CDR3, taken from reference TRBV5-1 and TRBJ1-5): KAGVTQTPRYLIKTRGQQVTLSCSPISGHRSVSWYQQTPGQGLQFLFEYFSETQRNKGNFPGRFSGRQFSNSRSEMNVSTLELGDSALYLCASSLGQAANQPQHFGDGTRLSIL.

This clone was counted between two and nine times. CDR3 bases read: TGTGCCACCCAAACGAGGGCAGGAACTGAA. Amino acid sequence: CATQTRAGTE. The complete CDR3 protein is CATQTRAGTEAFF. V and J are TRBV19 and TRBJ1-1, with D unresolved. The read falls 3 residues short of the CDR3 end, and the missing part is taken from the germline J gene. This CDR3 comprises 13 residues. Germline CDR1 reads LNHDA; CDR2 reads SQIVND (reference sequence). V was pared by 10 bases and J by 5 bases, with 17 bases between.

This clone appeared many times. Partial CDR3 DNA: TGCGCCAGCAGTGAATCAGGACAGGGGAAATACAATGAG. This translates into CASSESGQGKYNE. The complete CDR3 protein is CASSESGQGKYNEQFF. The chain combines TRBV10-1 with TRBJ2-1; 9 bases line up with TRBD1. The CDR3 goes on 3 residues after the read ends, and that part is filled in from the germline J gene. Germline loops: CDR1 WNHNN, CDR2 SYGVQD (reference sequence). V lost 3 bases and J lost 4; bases outside the gene matches: 7. This CDR3 is 16 amino acids long.

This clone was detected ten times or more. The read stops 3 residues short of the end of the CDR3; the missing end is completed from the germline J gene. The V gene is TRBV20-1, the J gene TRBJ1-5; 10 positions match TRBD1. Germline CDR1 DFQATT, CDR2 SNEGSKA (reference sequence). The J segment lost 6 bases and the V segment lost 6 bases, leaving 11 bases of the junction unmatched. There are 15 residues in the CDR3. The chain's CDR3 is CSALVGTGALQPQHF. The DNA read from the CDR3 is TGCAGTGCCTTAGTAGGGACAGGGGCCCTTCAGCCC.

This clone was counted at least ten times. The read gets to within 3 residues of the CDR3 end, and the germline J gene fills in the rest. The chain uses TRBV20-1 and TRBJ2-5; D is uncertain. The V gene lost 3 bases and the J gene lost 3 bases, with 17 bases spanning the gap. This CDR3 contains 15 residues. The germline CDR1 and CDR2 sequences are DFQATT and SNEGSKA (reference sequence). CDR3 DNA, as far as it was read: TGCAGTGCTAGCCCTGGGCCAGCCATTAAAGAGACC. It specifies CSASPGPAIKET. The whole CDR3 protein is CSASPGPAIKETQYF.

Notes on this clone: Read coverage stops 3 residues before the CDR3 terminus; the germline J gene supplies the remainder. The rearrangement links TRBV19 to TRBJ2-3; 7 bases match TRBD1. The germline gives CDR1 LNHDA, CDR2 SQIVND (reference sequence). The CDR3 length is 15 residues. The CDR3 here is CASRARQGVGETQYF. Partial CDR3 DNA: TGTGCCAGTAGGGCAAGACAGGGTGTGGGAGAGACG.

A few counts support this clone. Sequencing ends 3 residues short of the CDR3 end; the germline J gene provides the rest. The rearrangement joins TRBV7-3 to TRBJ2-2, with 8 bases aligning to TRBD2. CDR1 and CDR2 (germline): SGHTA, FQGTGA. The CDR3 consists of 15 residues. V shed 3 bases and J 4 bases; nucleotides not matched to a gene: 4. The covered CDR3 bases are TGTGCCAGCAGCTTGTTGGCGGGAGGCACCGGGGAG. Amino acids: CASSLLAGGTGE. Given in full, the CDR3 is CASSLLAGGTGELFF.

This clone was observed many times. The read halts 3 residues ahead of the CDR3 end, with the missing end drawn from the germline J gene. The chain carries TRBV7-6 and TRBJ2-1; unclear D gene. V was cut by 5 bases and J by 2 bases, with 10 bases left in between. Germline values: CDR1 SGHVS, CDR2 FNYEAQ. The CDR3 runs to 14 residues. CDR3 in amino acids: CASSPSVTYNEQFF. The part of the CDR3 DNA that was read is TGTGCCAGCAGCCCCTCGGTTACCTACAATGAG. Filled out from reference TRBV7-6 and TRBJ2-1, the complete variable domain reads GAGVSQSPRYKVTKRGQDVALRCDPISGHVSLYWYRQALGQGPEFLTYFNYEAQQDKSGLPNDRFSAERPEGSISTLTIQRTEQRDSAMYRCASSPSVTYNEQFFGPGTRLTVL.

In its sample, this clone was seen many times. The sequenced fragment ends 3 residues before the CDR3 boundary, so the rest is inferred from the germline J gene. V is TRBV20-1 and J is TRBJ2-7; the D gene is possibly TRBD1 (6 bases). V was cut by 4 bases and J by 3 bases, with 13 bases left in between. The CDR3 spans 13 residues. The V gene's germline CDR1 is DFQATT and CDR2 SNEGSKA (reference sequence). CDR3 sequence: CSATDRLNYEQYF. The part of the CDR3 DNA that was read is TGCAGTGCTACAGACAGGCTGAACTACGAG.

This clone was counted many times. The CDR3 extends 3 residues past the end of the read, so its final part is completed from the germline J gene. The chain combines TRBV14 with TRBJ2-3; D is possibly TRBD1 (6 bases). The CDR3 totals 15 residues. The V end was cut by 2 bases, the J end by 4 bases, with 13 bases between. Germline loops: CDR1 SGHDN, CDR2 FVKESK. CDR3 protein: CASSQMWGQADTQYF. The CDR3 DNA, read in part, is TGTGCCAGCAGCCAAATGTGGGGGCAGGCAGATACG.

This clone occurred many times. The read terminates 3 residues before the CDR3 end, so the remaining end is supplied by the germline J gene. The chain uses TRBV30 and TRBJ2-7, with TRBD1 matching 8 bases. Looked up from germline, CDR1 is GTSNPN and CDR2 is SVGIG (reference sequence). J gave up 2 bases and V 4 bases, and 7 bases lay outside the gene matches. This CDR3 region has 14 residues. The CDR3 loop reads CAWKRGQVTYEQYF. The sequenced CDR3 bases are TGTGCCTGGAAGAGGGGACAGGTCACCTACGAG.